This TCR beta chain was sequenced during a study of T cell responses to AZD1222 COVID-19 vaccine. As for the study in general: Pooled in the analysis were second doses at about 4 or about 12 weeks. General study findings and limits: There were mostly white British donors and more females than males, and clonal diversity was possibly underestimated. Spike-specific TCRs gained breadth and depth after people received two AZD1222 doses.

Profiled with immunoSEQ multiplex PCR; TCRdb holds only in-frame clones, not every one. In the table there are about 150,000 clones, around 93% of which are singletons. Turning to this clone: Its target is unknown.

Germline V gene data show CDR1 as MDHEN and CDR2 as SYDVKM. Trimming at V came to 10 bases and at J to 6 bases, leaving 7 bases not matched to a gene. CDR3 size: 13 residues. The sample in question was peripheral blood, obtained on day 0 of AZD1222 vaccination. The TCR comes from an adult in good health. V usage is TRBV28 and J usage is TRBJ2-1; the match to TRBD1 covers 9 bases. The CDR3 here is CANSGTGSNEQFF. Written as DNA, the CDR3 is TGTGCCAATTCCGGGACAGGGAGCAATGAGCAGTTCTTC. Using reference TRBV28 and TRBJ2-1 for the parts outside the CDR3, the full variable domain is DVKVTQSSRYLVKRTGEKVFLECVQDMDHENMFWYRQDPGLGLRLIYFSYDVKMKEKGDIPEGYSVSREKKERFSLILESASTNQTSMYLCANSGTGSNEQFFGPGTRLTVL.